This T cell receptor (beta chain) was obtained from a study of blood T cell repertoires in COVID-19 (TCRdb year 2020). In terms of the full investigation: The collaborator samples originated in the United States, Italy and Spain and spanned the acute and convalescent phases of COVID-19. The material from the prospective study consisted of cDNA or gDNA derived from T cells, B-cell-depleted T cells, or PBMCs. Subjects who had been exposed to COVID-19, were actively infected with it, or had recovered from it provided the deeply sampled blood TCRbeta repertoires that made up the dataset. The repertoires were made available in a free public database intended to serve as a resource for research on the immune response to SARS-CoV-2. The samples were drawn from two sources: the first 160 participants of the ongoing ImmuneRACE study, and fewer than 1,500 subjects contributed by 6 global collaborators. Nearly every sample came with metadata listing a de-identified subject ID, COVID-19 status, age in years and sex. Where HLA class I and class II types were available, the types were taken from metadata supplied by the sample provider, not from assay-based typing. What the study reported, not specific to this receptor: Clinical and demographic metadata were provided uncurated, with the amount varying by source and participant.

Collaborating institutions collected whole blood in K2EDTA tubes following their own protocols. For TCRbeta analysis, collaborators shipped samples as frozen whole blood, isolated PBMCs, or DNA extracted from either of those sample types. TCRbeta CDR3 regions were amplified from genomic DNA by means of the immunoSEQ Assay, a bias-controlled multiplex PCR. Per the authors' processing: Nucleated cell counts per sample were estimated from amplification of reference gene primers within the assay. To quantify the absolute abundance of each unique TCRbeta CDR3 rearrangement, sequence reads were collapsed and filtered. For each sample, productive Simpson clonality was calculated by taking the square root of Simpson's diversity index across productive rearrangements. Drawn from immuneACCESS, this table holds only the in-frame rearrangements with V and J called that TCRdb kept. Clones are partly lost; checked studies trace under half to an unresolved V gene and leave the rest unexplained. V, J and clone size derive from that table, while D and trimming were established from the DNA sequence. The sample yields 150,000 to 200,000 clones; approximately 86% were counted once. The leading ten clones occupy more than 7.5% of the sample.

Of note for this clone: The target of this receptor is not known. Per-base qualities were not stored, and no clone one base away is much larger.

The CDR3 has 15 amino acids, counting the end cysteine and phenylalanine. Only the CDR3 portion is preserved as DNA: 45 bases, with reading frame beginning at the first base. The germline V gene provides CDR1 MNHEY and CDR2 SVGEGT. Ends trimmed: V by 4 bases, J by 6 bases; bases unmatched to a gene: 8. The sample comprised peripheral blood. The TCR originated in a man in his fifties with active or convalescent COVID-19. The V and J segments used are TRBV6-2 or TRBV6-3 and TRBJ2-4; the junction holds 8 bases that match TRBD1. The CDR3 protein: CASSFTGGSGNIQYF. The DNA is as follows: TGTGCCAGCAGTTTTACAGGGGGGTCAGGAAACATTCAGTACTTC.